This is a list of T cell receptor beta chains from one sample in a study of blood T cell repertoires in COVID-19. Profiled with immunoSEQ multiplex PCR; TCRdb holds only in-frame clones, not every one. This sample has about 170,000 clones; about four fifths occur once, and the top ten carry approximately 14%. Input material: peripheral blood. The receptors stem from a young man with active or convalescent COVID-19. The CDR3 runs from the conserved cysteine through the conserved F or W. The D gene is left open where the match is weak. Clone size is stated in some rows and not others, as once, few, many or a class when expanded.

j_call | d_call | clone_size | v_call | cdr3_aa | cdr3_nt
TRBJ2-5 | - | - | TRBV9 | CASSVGLAEETQYF | TGTGCCAGCAGCGTAGGACTTGCAGAAGAGACCCAGTACTTC
TRBJ1-5 | - | - | TRBV19 | CASSIAGNQPQHF | TGTGCCAGTAGTATAGCCGGGAATCAGCCCCAGCATTTT
TRBJ1-5 | - | - | TRBV2 | CASSARGNQPQHF | TGTGCCAGCAGTGCCAGGGGCAATCAGCCCCAGCATTTT
TRBJ2-3 | - | - | TRBV11-3 | CASSLGRSTDTQYF | TGTGCCAGCAGCTTAGGGAGAAGCACAGATACGCAGTATTTT
TRBJ1-2 | - | - | TRBV6-6 | CASSPGHFSYGYTF | TGTGCCAGCAGCCCGGGACACTTTTCCTATGGCTACACCTTC
TRBJ2-2 | - | - | TRBV29-1 | CSASEGGTGELFF | TGCAGCGCCTCCGAAGGGGGCACCGGGGAGCTGTTTTTT
TRBJ2-1 | TRBD2 | - | TRBV7-2 | CASSSSGGPSNEQFF | TGTGCCAGCAGCTCCTCGGGAGGACCGAGCAATGAGCAGTTCTTC
TRBJ2-5 | TRBD2 | once | TRBV14 | CASSQAQGLAGRRETQYF | TGTGCCAGCAGCCAAGCCCAAGGACTAGCGGGACGTAGGGAGACCCAGTACTTC
TRBJ2-5 | - | - | TRBV2 | CASSVMTVQETQYF | TGTGCCAGCAGTGTAATGACAGTTCAAGAGACCCAGTACTTC
TRBJ2-1 | TRBD1 | - | TRBV3-1/TRBV3-2 | CASSQVGQGWHHEQFF | TGTGCCAGCAGCCAAGTTGGACAGGGTTGGCACCATGAGCAGTTCTTC
TRBJ2-7 | TRBD1 | once | TRBV5-1 | CASSLAGGSSYEQYF | TGCGCCAGCAGCTTGGCAGGGGGAAGTTCCTACGAGCAGTACTTC
TRBJ2-1 | - | - | TRBV6-5 | CASSYSATDWDEQFF | TGTGCCAGCAGTTACTCCGCGACGGACTGGGATGAGCAGTTCTTC
TRBJ1-2 | TRBD1 | - | TRBV4-1 | CASSQATGGAFPYGYTF | TGCGCCAGCAGCCAAGCGACAGGGGGCGCTTTCCCTTATGGCTACACCTTC
TRBJ2-2 | TRBD2 | - | TRBV7-3 | CASRLASNTGELFF | TGTGCCAGCAGACTAGCGTCTAACACCGGGGAGCTGTTTTTT
TRBJ1-4 | - | few | TRBV7-2 | CASSLAQLTVTNEKLFF | TGTGCCAGCAGCTTAGCGCAATTGACAGTGACTAATGAAAAACTGTTTTTT
TRBJ2-7 | TRBD1 | few | TRBV18 | CASSPPNRGQYF | TGTGCCAGCTCACCACCAAACAGGGGGCAGTACTTC
TRBJ2-4 | TRBD2 | - | TRBV3-1/TRBV3-2 | CASSQTGTSENIQYF | TGTGCCAGCAGCCAAACCGGGACTAGCGAAAACATTCAGTACTTC
TRBJ1-2 | - | - | TRBV5-5 | CASRREWGQGYTF | TGTGCCAGCAGGCGGGAGTGGGGGCAAGGCTACACCTTC
TRBJ1-6 | TRBD1 | once | TRBV19 | CASSRDSFYNSPLHF | TGTGCCAGTAGTAGGGACAGCTTCTATAATTCACCCCTCCACTTT
TRBJ1-3 | - | - | TRBV19 | CASSIQSGNTIYF | TGTGCCAGTAGTATCCAGTCTGGAAACACCATATATTTT
TRBJ2-7 | TRBD1 | - | TRBV28 | CASSPDRGRQGQYF | TGTGCCAGCAGTCCCGACAGGGGGAGGCAGGGGCAGTACTTC
TRBJ2-2 | - | - | TRBV4-1 | CASSSRTSDTGELFF | TGCGCCAGCAGCTCACGGACATCTGACACCGGGGAGCTGTTTTTT
TRBJ2-1 | TRBD2 | - | TRBV7-9 | CASSLITSGRFGYGNEQFF | TGTGCCAGCAGCCTAATAACTAGCGGGAGATTCGGTTATGGTAATGAGCAGTTCTTC
TRBJ2-3 | - | - | TRBV14 | CASSPGTPHTQYF | TGTGCCAGCAGCCCCGGGACTCCTCATACGCAGTATTTT
TRBJ1-5 | - | - | TRBV11-2 | CASSLGAGKGQPQHF | TGTGCCAGCAGCTTAGGGGCAGGGAAGGGTCAGCCCCAGCATTTT
TRBJ1-2 | - | once | TRBV5-6 | CASSFGRAYGYTF | TGTGCCAGCAGCTTCGGCAGGGCCTATGGCTACACCTTC
TRBJ2-3 | TRBD2 | many | TRBV6-4 | CASSELAGADTQYF | TGTGCCAGCAGTGAACTAGCGGGGGCAGATACGCAGTATTTT
TRBJ1-6 | TRBD1 | many | TRBV7-8 | CASSPDRGNSPLHF | TGTGCCAGCAGCCCGGACAGGGGTAATTCACCCCTCCACTTT
TRBJ2-7 | - | - | TRBV6-2/TRBV6-3 | CASSWRGYEQYF | TGTGCCAGCAGTTGGAGGGGCTACGAGCAGTACTTC
TRBJ2-1 | - | - | TRBV27 | CASSPRRGPADNEQFF | TGTGCCAGCAGTCCCCGGCGAGGCCCCGCTGACAATGAGCAGTTCTTC
TRBJ2-1 | - | - | TRBV7-2 | CASSLTPGAYNEQFF | TGTGCCAGCAGCTTAACCCCAGGGGCCTACAATGAGCAGTTCTTC
TRBJ2-1 | TRBD2 | - | TRBV4-1 | CASSQARGVSDEQFF | TGCGCCAGCAGCCAAGCGCGGGGGGTCTCCGATGAGCAGTTCTTC
TRBJ1-2 | - | - | TRBV20-1 | CSARDFYGYTF | TGCAGTGCTCGGGACTTTTACGGCTACACCTTC
TRBJ2-3 | TRBD2 | few | TRBV3-1/TRBV3-2 | CASSHLPGGGTDTQYF | TGTGCCAGCAGCCACCTTCCGGGAGGGGGCACAGATACGCAGTATTTT